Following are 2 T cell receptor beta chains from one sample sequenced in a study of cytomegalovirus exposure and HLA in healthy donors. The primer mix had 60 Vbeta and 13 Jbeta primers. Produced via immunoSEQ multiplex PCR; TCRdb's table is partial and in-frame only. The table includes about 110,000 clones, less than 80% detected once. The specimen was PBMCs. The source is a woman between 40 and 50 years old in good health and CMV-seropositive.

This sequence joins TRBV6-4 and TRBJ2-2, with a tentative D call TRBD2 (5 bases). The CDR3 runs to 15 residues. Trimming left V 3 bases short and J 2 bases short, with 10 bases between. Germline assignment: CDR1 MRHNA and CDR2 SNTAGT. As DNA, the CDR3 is TGTGCCAGCAGTGAAGAGAGCGGAAACACCGGGGAGCTGTTTTTT. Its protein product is CASSEESGNTGELFF.

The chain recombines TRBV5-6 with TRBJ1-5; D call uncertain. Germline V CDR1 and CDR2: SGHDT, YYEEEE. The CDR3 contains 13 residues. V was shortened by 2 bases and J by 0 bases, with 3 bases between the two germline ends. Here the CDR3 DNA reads TGTGCCAGCAGCTTCGGTAGCAATCAGCCCCAGCATTTT. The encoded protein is CASSFGSNQPQHF.